The present T cell receptor beta chain was sequenced within a study of blood T cell repertoires in COVID-19. Study as a whole: Sites across the United States, Italy and Spain contributed samples from acute and convalescent COVID-19. T cells, B-cell-depleted T cells, or PBMCs supplied cDNA or gDNA.

The CDR3 extends over 16 amino acids. Trimming left V 3 bases short and J 0 bases short, with 13 bases between. Per the germline V gene, CDR1 is MNHNS and CDR2 is SASEGT. During active infection, Seattle patients enrolled and were then monitored through disease. Sequencing used immunoSEQ multiplex PCR; TCRdb keeps in-frame clones, though not all of them. The sample gives 150,000 to 200,000 clones, more than 85% of which show up once; 0.45% to 0.6% is in the top ten. The V gene is TRBV6-1, the J gene TRBJ2-3; D might be TRBD1 (6 bases). Sequencing used peripheral blood. The TCR comes from a man in his 60s with COVID-19, enrolled during active disease. The CDR3 here is CASSEAGTTSTDTQYF. CDR3 coding DNA: TGTGCCAGCAGTGAGGCCGGGACAACGAGCACAGATACGCAGTATTTT.